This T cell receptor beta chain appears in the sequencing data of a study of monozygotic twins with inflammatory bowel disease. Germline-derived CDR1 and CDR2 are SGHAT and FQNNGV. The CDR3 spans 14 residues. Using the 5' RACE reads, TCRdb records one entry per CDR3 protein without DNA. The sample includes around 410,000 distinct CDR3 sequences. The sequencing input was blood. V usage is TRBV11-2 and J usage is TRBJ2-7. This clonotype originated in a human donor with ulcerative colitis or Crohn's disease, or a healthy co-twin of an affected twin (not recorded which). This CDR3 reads CASSLILTGYEQYF.